The 24 T cell receptor beta chains below all came from one sample that was sequenced in a study of T cell repertoires in cytomegalovirus infection (dated by TCRdb to between 2018 and 2021). Read against the paper, the sample's treatment or condition label means: in vitro stimulation with specific CMV peptide epitopes to enrich CMV-specific T cells. Antigens of these TCRs are unknown. The data were produced on an Illumina HiSeq 1500. Through fastp at Q25 and MiXCR, TCRdb rebuilt clones from the public reads, retaining in-frame beta chains. Each entry is one CDR3 protein sequence, shown with its most common DNA and genes. The sample table lists 650,000 to 900,000 distinct CDR3 sequences, 32% of them with a count of one. 9.5% to 15% of the sample lies in the top ten. Sequences were derived from cultured CD8+ T cells from PBMCs, sampled from culture after CMV antigen stimulation. Receptor source: a human donor in good health (CMV status not recorded). Some clones in this sample may be carry-over from other donors' samples.

This clonotype was counted a few times. This sequence joins TRBV7-3 and TRBJ2-1; D assignment may be TRBD1 or TRBD2 (5 bases each). CDR3 length equals 16 residues. Between the trimmed V and J ends, which lost 3 bases and 1 base, there was a span of 13 bases. Germline V gives CDR1 SGHTA, CDR2 FQGTGA. As DNA, the CDR3 is TGTGCCAGCAGCTTCTGGGACGGGGTTTCCTACAATGAGCAGTTCTTC. Residues: CASSFWDGVSYNEQFF.

This chain connects TRBV7-6 to TRBJ2-7, with 7 bases lining up with TRBD1. Looked up from germline, CDR1 is SGHVS and CDR2 is FNYEAQ. This CDR3 has 14 amino acids. Trimming at V came to 5 bases and at J to 3 bases, leaving 7 bases not matched to a gene. The CDR3 loop reads CASSVTGLFYEQYF. The CDR3 DNA sequence: TGTGCCAGCAGCGTGACAGGGTTGTTCTACGAGCAGTACTTC.

CDR3 coding DNA: TGTGCCAGCAGTGAAGTACTAGCGGGGGCAGATACGCAGTATTTT. Its translation is CASSEVLAGADTQYF. V and J are TRBV6-1 and TRBJ2-3, with TRBD2 matching 11 bases. The CDR3 is 15 amino acids. Losses at the gene ends were 1 base for V and 4 bases for J; bases not matched to a gene: 1. Per germline, CDR1 MNHNS and CDR2 SASEGT.

This clonotype was counted a few times. The V call is TRBV7-9, the J call TRBJ2-2, with 10 bases aligning to TRBD1. This CDR3 is built from 15 residues. V shed 4 bases, J shed 7 bases, and the junction held 6 bases outside the gene matches. Germline lookup yields CDR1 SEHNR and CDR2 FQNEAQ (reference sequence). This CDR3 reads CASSSPGQGLGELFF. CDR3 nucleotides: TGTGCCAGCAGCTCGCCGGGACAGGGGCTCGGGGAGCTGTTTTTT.

This clonotype was detected a few times. V is TRBV7-8 and J is TRBJ2-1; 10 nucleotides agree with TRBD1. CDR3 length: 16 residues. The V gene's germline CDR1 is SGHVS and CDR2 FQNEAQ. V shed 1 base, J shed 7 bases, and the junction held 7 bases outside the gene matches. CDR3 nucleotide sequence: TGTGCCAGCAGCTTAGGCCCGGGACAGGGGTTGAATGAGCAGTTCTTC. It translates to CASSLGPGQGLNEQFF.

V is TRBV7-2 and J is TRBJ2-3; D remains unclear. Germline assignment: CDR1 SGHTA and CDR2 FQGNSA. V dropped 1 base and J dropped 2 bases, with 10 bases sitting between them. The CDR3 consists of 15 residues. DNA for the CDR3: TGTGCCAGCAGCTTAGGGGTAGCCCTCACAGATACGCAGTATTTT. Amino acid sequence: CASSLGVALTDTQYF.

This clonotype came up a few times. The chain is built from TRBV2 and TRBJ2-1; tentative D call: TRBD2 (7 bases). V dropped 1 base and J dropped 0 bases, with 13 bases sitting between them. The CDR3 covers 17 residues. Per germline, CDR1 SNHLY and CDR2 FYNNEI. CDR3 amino acids: CASSEEGGGSSYNEQFF. As DNA, the CDR3 is TGTGCCAGCAGTGAAGAAGGGGGGGGGAGCTCCTACAATGAGCAGTTCTTC.

The CDR3 protein is CASSQGDISPLHF. The CDR3 nucleotides are TGCGCCAGCAGTCAGGGGGATATCTCACCCCTCCACTTT. This rearrangement joins TRBV5-1 to TRBJ1-6, with 7 bases that match TRBD1. Trimming removed 5 bases from V and 10 bases from J; junction bases left unmatched: 6. Germline assignment: CDR1 SGHRS and CDR2 YFSETQ. This CDR3 comprises 13 residues.

The chain combines TRBV14 with TRBJ2-7; D is perhaps TRBD2 (6 bases). The V gene's germline CDR1 is SGHDN and CDR2 FVKESK. This CDR3 spans 15 amino acids. The CDR3 spells CASSPGGSAYYVQYV. CDR3 coding DNA: TGTGCCAGCAGCCCAGGAGGGTCGGCTTACTACGTGCAGTACGTC.

As concerns this clonotype: At one boundary the junction diverges from the germline segment, which might be a read error. The chain is built from TRBV7-9 and TRBJ2-7; D uncertain. The germline gives CDR1 SEHNR, CDR2 FQNEAQ (reference sequence). The CDR3 is 13 residues long. This CDR3 is CASSFGQIYEQHF. CDR3 sequence (DNA): TGTGCCAGCAGCTTCGGGCAGATTTACGAGCAGCACTTC.

This clonotype was detected a few times. V gene TRBV7-6 combines with J gene TRBJ2-7, with TRBD1 identical over 8 bases. The CDR3 length is 12 residues. Germline assignment: CDR1 SGHVS and CDR2 FNYEAQ. The ends lost 5 bases at V and 5 bases at J; junction bases unmatched: 2. The CDR3: CASSLDRDEQYF. In DNA, the CDR3 is TGTGCCAGCAGCCTGGACAGGGACGAGCAGTACTTC.

The V call is TRBV19, the J call TRBJ2-1; TRBD1 aligns across 10 bases. This CDR3 spans 15 amino acids. V shed 7 bases, J shed 9 bases, and the junction held 12 bases outside the gene matches. Germline V gives CDR1 LNHDA, CDR2 SQIVND (reference sequence). Here the CDR3 DNA reads TGTGCCAGTACCCCGACGACAGGGGGCTTTGGTGAGCAGTTCTTC. Protein product: CASTPTTGGFGEQFF.

The rearrangement joins TRBV10-3 to TRBJ2-3; D is unresolved. V lost 2 bases, J lost 4 bases, and 13 bases lay in between. CDR1 ENHRY and CDR2 SYGVKD come from the germline V gene. The CDR3 has 15 residues. The DNA for the CDR3 is TGTGCCATCAGTGAGGCCCAGACTCGGGCAGATACGCAGTATTTT. This codes for CAISEAQTRADTQYF.

This clonotype has only a few counts. The chain combines TRBV4-2 with TRBJ1-2; unclear D gene. This CDR3 spans 15 amino acids. Trimming removed 0 bases at V and 5 bases at J, with 13 bases between. The germline V gene has CDR1 LGHNA and CDR2 YNFKEQ. CDR3 sequence: CASSQEVNTDYGYTF. DNA for the CDR3: TGTGCCAGCAGCCAAGAAGTGAATACTGATTATGGCTACACCTTC.

V is TRBV12-3 or TRBV12-4 and J is TRBJ1-2; possibly TRBD1 for D (5 bases). The CDR3 is 13 residues long. V was trimmed by 2 bases and J by 12 bases, leaving 16 bases between them. CDR3 nucleotides: TGTGCCAGCAGTTTAACTGGGGCTTACTCACACACCTTC. It yields the protein CASSLTGAYSHTF.

This chain connects TRBV27 to TRBJ1-5; 8 bases are a match to TRBD1. V gave up 4 bases and J gave up 6 bases; unmatched junction bases: 5. The germline V gene has CDR1 MNHEY and CDR2 SMNVEV (reference sequence). This CDR3 region has 14 residues. CDR3 in amino acids: CASSSMDRAQPQHF. CDR3 coding DNA: TGTGCCAGCAGTTCCATGGACAGGGCTCAGCCCCAGCATTTT.

The genes are TRBV6-2 or TRBV6-3 and TRBJ2-1; D might be TRBD1 (6 bases). V was clipped by 8 bases and J by 3 bases, with 17 bases between them. Germline CDR1 and CDR2: MNHEY and SVGEGT. This CDR3 contains 15 residues. DNA for the CDR3: TGTGCCAGCTCCCTATCAGGGGTAGGCTACAATGAGCAGTTCTTC. Its translation is CASSLSGVGYNEQFF.

This clonotype was counted between two and nine times. The CDR3 reads CASSSWTGPIYGYTF. The DNA for the CDR3 is TGTGCCAGCAGTTCCTGGACAGGGCCAATCTATGGCTACACCTTC. V gene TRBV6-2 or TRBV6-3 combines with J gene TRBJ1-2; 8 bases are a match to TRBD1. Germline values: CDR1 MNHEY, CDR2 SVGEGT. The CDR3 runs 15 residues. Unmatched junction bases numbered 8, after V lost 4 bases and J lost 4 bases.

On this clonotype itself: The final CDR3 position lacks the conserved phenylalanine or tryptophan, pointing to a likely read error. This chain links TRBV28 with TRBJ2-3, with D perhaps matching TRBD2 (6 bases). The CDR3 is made up of 16 amino acids. Trimming pared 3 bases from V and 6 bases from J, leaving 19 bases between. The V gene's germline CDR1 is MDHEN and CDR2 SYDVKM. The chain's CDR3 is CASSFFRRGERDTQYY. The CDR3 nucleotides are TGTGCCAGCAGTTTTTTTCGGCGGGGAGAAAGGGATACGCAGTATTAT.

The rearrangement joins TRBV28 to TRBJ1-2, with D possibly matching TRBD1 (5 bases). Germline V gene sequence: CDR1 MDHEN, CDR2 SYDVKM. Trimming removed 0 bases from V and 4 bases from J, with 9 bases in between. CDR3 length: 14 amino acids. Here the CDR3 DNA reads TGTGCCAGCAGTTTATGGGGGCTGGGCTATGGCTACACCTTC. Its translation is CASSLWGLGYGYTF.

The chain employs TRBV29-1 and TRBJ2-3; 8 bases match TRBD2. Germline V gene sequence: CDR1 SQVTM, CDR2 ANQGSEA. This CDR3 region has 19 residues. Germline trimming cut 0 bases from V and 4 bases from J; bases unmatched to any gene: 18. CDR3 region: CSVEDLWTSSGEGADTQYF. The CDR3 DNA is TGCAGCGTTGAAGATCTATGGACTAGCTCTGGTGAAGGGGCAGATACGCAGTATTTT.

This clonotype came up many times. CDR3 DNA: TGTGCCAGCAGCTCAGGGACAGGGTCGACTGAAGCTTTCTTT. It yields the protein CASSSGTGSTEAFF. The chain carries TRBV7-6 and TRBJ1-1, with 9 positions matching TRBD1. Germline V gene lookup returns CDR1 SGHVS and CDR2 FNYEAQ. The trim removed 4 bases at V and 5 bases at J, leaving 5 bases unmatched. This CDR3 has 14 amino acids.

The V and J genes are TRBV25-1 and TRBJ2-4; no clear D gene. In germline, CDR1 is MGHDK, CDR2 SYGVNS. This CDR3 is 16 amino acids long. V shed 5 bases and J shed 2 bases, with 16 bases lying between them. The CDR3 bases are TGTGCCAGCAGTTATAGGATTGAACGTTCCAAAAACATTCAGTACTTC. This sequence encodes CASSYRIERSKNIQYF.

The rearrangement links TRBV3-1 to TRBJ2-1; possibly TRBD1 or TRBD2 for D (5 bases each). V lost 1 base and J lost 6, with 10 bases in between. CDR1 is LGHDT, CDR2 YNNKEL, per germline (reference sequence). The CDR3 is 14 amino acids. The CDR3 loop is CASSQVGAANEQFF. CDR3 nucleotides: TGTGCCAGCAGCCAAGTCGGGGCTGCCAATGAGCAGTTCTTC.